The clone carrying this T cell receptor beta chain has only a few counts. Antigen specificity is unknown. The data are from a study of post-analysis software for immune sequencing data. The junction had 11 bases not matched to a gene; V was cut back by 6 bases and J by 5 bases. The CDR3 has 15 amino acids. CDR1 and CDR2 from the germline V gene are SGHVS and FNYEAQ. Whole-study results and caveats: Analysis by F measure revealed that same-batch samples clustered strongly together. Normalized Chao1 diversity was significantly lower in multiple sclerosis patients than in controls. Four to six TRBV segments were more frequent in patients than controls; TRBV5-6, TRBV5-1 and TRBV20-1 belonged to this group.

Unique molecular identifiers tagged the TCR beta cDNA libraries. Some 500,000 cDNA molecules were obtained per 1 to 10 million input T cells. TCRdb itself ran the PCR reads through MiXCR, one entry per CDR3 protein. The sample has around 700,000 distinct CDR3 sequences; around 64% are singletons. The rearrangement uses TRBV7-6 and TRBJ2-5; 8 bases are a match to TRBD1. Specimen: blood. This TCR derives from a girl aged 2 to 9 with multiple sclerosis. CDR3 DNA sequence: TGTGCCAGCAGGGCAGTAAGGACAGGGATGGAGACCCAGTACTTC. It specifies CASRAVRTGMETQYF.